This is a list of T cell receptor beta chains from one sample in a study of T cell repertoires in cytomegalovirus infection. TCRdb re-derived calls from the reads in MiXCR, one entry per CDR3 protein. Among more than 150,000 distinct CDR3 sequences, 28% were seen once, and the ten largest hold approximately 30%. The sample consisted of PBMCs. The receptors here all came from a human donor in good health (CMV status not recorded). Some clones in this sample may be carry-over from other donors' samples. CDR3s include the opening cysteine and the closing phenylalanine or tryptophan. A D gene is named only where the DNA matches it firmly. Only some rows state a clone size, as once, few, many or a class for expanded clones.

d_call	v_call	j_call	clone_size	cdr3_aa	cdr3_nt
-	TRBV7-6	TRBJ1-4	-	CASSSPSQEKLFF	TGTGCCAGCAGCTCACCTAGCCAGGAAAAACTGTTTTTT
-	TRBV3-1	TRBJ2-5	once	CASSQVSRQGRGETQYF	TGTGCCAGCAGCCAGGTCAGTCGCCAGGGGCGGGGAGAGACCCAGTACTTC
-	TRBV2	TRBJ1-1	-	CASSQITVNTEAFF	TGTGCCAGCAGTCAAATCACAGTGAACACTGAAGCTTTCTTT
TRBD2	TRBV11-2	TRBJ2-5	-	CASSFGGRGGDETQYF	TGTGCCAGCAGCTTCGGAGGACGGGGGGGTGACGAGACCCAGTACTTC
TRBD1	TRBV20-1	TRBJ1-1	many	CSAMTGRGAFF	TGCAGTGCTATGACAGGGCGCGGGGCTTTCTTT
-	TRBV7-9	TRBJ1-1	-	CASRPKAGAEPMNTEAFF	TGTGCCAGCCGACCGAAGGCGGGGGCAGAGCCGATGAACACTGAAGCTTTCTTT
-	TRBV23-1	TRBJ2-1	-	CASSQSKRGEADEQFF	TGCGCCAGCAGTCAATCGAAACGCGGGGAGGCGGATGAGCAGTTCTTC
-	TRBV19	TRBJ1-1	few	CASSIPRANTEAFF	TGTGCCAGTAGTATACCCAGGGCGAACACTGAAGCTTTCTTT
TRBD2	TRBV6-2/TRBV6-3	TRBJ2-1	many	CASSYERGGPYNEQFF	TGTGCCAGCAGTTACGAGCGGGGGGGTCCCTACAATGAGCAGTTCTTC
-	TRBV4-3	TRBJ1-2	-	CASSQDKGYGYTF	TGCGCCAGCAGCCAAGATAAAGGCTATGGCTACACCTTC
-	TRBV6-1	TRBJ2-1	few	CASSEGGYNEQFF	TGTGCCAGCAGTGAAGGGGGGTACAATGAGCAGTTCTTC
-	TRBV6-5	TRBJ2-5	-	CASSLQGREETQYF	TGTGCCAGCAGTTTACAGGGGAGGGAAGAGACCCAGTACTTC
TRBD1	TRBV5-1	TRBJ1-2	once	CASSPRQGAEGYTF	TGCGCCAGCAGCCCTAGACAGGGGGCTGAGGGCTACACCTTC
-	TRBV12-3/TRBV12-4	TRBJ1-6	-	CASSIGGLTFPLHF	TGTGCCAGCAGTATAGGCGGCCTAACATTCCCCCTCCACTTT
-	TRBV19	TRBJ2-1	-	CASSNGRDSRNEQFF	TGTGCCAGTAGTAACGGCAGGGATTCTAGAAATGAGCAGTTCTTC
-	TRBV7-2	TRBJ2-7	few	CASSLHGGQIYEQYF	TGTGCCAGCAGCTTACATGGGGGGCAGATCTACGAGCAGTACTTC
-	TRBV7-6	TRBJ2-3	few	CASSLNSGGVRTDTQYF	TGTGCCAGCAGCTTAAATTCCGGCGGGGTTCGCACAGATACGCAGTATTTT
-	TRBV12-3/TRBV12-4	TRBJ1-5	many	CASSQLGPSQPQHF	TGTGCCAGCAGCCAATTAGGTCCCAGTCAGCCCCAGCATTTT
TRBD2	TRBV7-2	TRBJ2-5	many	CASSPWGLAGGAQETQYF	TGTGCCAGCAGCCCATGGGGACTAGCGGGGGGAGCCCAAGAGACCCAGTACTTC
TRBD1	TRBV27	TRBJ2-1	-	CASGQGLNEQFF	TGTGCCAGCGGACAGGGTCTAAATGAGCAGTTCTTC
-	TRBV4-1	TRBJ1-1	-	CASSQIGLGNTEAFF	TGCGCCAGCAGCCAAATAGGTTTGGGGAACACTGAAGCTTTCTTT
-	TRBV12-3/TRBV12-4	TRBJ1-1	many	CASSLRFSSVSNTEAFF	TGTGCCAGCAGTTTACGATTCTCAAGTGTATCGAACACTGAAGCTTTCTTT
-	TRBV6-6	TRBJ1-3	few	CASSYARGGNTIYF	TGTGCCAGCAGTTACGCCAGGGGAGGAAACACCATATATTTT
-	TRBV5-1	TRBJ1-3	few	CASTEADSGNTIYF	TGCGCCAGCACCGAAGCCGATTCTGGAAACACCATATATTTT
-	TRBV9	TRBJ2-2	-	CASSPLTGTGELFF	TGTGCCAGCAGCCCATTAACAGGGACCGGGGAGCTGTTTTTT
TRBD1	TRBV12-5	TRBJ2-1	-	CANEGQGASGEQFF	TGTGCCAACGAGGGACAGGGGGCTTCGGGTGAGCAGTTCTTC
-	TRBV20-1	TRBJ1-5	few	CSATRGNQPQHF	TGCAGTGCTACCAGGGGAAATCAGCCCCAGCATTTT
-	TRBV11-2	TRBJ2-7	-	CASSLQGRHEQYF	TGTGCCAGCAGCTTACAGGGACGCCACGAGCAGTACTTC
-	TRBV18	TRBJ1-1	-	CASSGGGDPEAFF	TGTGCCAGCTCCGGGGGCGGAGACCCTGAAGCTTTCTTT
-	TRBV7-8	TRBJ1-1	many	CASSLARIGTEAFF	TGTGCCAGCAGCTTAGCTAGGATTGGGACTGAAGCTTTCTTT
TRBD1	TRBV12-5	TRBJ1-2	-	CASGLGRTGTGYGYTF	TGTGCTAGTGGTTTGGGAAGAACCGGGACAGGGTATGGCTACACCTTC
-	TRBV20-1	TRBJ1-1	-	CSASDPGNTEAFF	TGCAGTGCCTCGGACCCTGGGAACACTGAAGCTTTCTTT
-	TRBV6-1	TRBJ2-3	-	CASSEVHLTPLGTDTQYF	TGTGCCAGCAGTGAGGTCCACTTGACTCCGCTGGGCACAGATACGCAGTATTTT
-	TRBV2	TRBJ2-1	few	CASNGVGSYNEQFF	TGTGCCAGCAACGGGGTTGGTTCCTACAATGAGCAGTTCTTC
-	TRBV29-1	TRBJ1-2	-	CSVGVRRDTFSF	TGCAGCGTTGGAGTGAGGAGGGACACCTTCTCTTTT
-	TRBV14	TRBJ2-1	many	CASSPGSHNEQFF	TGTGCCAGCAGCCCCGGGTCTCACAATGAGCAGTTCTTC
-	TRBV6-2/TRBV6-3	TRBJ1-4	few	CASSDEKLFF	TGTGCCAGCAGTGATGAAAAACTGTTTTTT
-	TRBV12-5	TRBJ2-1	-	CASGGDIGHGEQFF	TGTGCTAGTGGGGGGGACATTGGTCACGGTGAGCAGTTCTTC
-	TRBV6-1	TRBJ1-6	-	CASSEVGLDDSPLHF	TGTGCCAGCAGTGAAGTAGGCCTTGACGATTCACCCCTCCACTTT
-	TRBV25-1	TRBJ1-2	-	CASSETPPNYGYTF	TGTGCCAGCAGTGAAACCCCCCCTAACTATGGCTACACCTTC
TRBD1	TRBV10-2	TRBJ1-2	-	CASHQGDNYGYTF	TGCGCCAGCCACCAGGGGGATAACTATGGCTACACCTTC
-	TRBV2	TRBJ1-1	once	CASSLASKGRTEAFF	TGTGCCAGCAGCCTGGCCTCTAAGGGGAGAACTGAAGCTTTCTTT
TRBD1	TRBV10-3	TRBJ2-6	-	CAISASQGARPGANVLTF	TGTGCCATCAGTGCATCACAGGGGGCCCGGCCGGGGGCCAACGTCCTGACTTTC
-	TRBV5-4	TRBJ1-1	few	CASSFDPGNTEAFF	TGTGCCAGCAGCTTTGATCCCGGGAACACTGAAGCTTTCTTT
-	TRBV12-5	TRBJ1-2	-	CASGLVQVEGYTF	TGTGCTAGTGGTTTGGTACAGGTTGAAGGCTACACCTTC
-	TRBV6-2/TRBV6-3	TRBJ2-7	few	CASSYTGQPSYEQYF	TGTGCCAGCAGTTACACCGGACAGCCATCCTACGAGCAGTACTTC
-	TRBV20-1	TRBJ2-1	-	CSTPGGRTPNNEQFF	TGCAGTACACCCGGGGGACGTACCCCTAACAATGAGCAGTTCTTC
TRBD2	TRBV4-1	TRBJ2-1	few	CASSQDLAGGRNEQFF	TGCGCCAGCAGCCAAGATCTCGCGGGGGGGCGAAATGAGCAGTTCTTC
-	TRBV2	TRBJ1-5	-	CASSEASDQPQHF	TGTGCCAGCAGTGAAGCCTCCGATCAGCCCCAGCATTTT
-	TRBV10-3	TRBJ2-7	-	CAISEAGAYEQYF	TGTGCCATCAGTGAGGCAGGGGCCTACGAGCAGTACTTC